The 17 T cell receptor beta chains given below trace back to one sample, sequenced in a study of siplizumab effects on memory and regulatory T cells. The method was immunoSEQ multiplex PCR; TCRdb's version includes in-frame clones alone and lacks a portion of them. This table holds 100,000 or so clones, approximately 92% found once. The sample was CD4+ T cells sorted from blood. These receptors were collected from a human donor in good health.

The chain combines TRBV11-2 with TRBJ2-5, with unresolved D. This CDR3 has 12 amino acids. V was trimmed by 3 bases and J by 4 bases, leaving 6 bases between them. Looked up from germline, CDR1 is SGHAT and CDR2 is FQNNGV. The CDR3 sequence: CASSFFGETQYF. CDR3 bases: TGTGCCAGCAGCTTTTTTGGAGAGACCCAGTACTTC.

The chain is built from TRBV5-1 and TRBJ1-6, with unresolved D. The V gene lost 7 bases and the J gene lost 7 bases, with 21 bases spanning the gap. The CDR3 totals 16 residues. Germline V lookup: CDR1 SGHRS, CDR2 YFSETQ. The CDR3 spells CASSLLEWGSNSPLHF. The DNA of the CDR3 is TGCGCCAGCTCACTCTTGGAATGGGGTTCGAATTCACCCCTCCACTTT. The whole variable domain, remainder taken from reference TRBV5-1 and TRBJ1-6, is KAGVTQTPRYLIKTRGQQVTLSCSPISGHRSVSWYQQTPGQGLQFLFEYFSETQRNKGNFPGRFSGRQFSNSRSEMNVSTLELGDSALYLCASSLLEWGSNSPLHFGNGTRLTVT.

The chain joins TRBV29-1 to TRBJ1-2; D possibly corresponds to TRBD1 (5 bases). Looked up from germline, CDR1 is SQVTM and CDR2 is ANQGSEA. The CDR3 extends over 14 amino acids. Trimming stripped 0 bases from V and 7 bases from J, with 15 bases between. The CDR3 region is CSVEEVVGRGGYTF. CDR3 in DNA: TGCAGCGTTGAAGAAGTGGTTGGGAGGGGTGGCTACACCTTC. The variable domain in full, with the rest retrieved from reference TRBV29-1 and TRBJ1-2, is SAVISQKPSRDICQRGTSLTIQCQVDSQVTMMFWYRQQPGQSLTLIATANQGSEATYESGFVIDKFPISRPNLTFSTLTVSNMSPEDSSIYLCSVEEVVGRGGYTFGSGTRLTVV.

The chain joins TRBV6-1 to TRBJ2-1; D is ambiguous. Germline CDR1 and CDR2: MNHNS and SASEGT. The V end lost 7 bases, the J end lost 0 bases, and 10 bases lay between the germline ends. This CDR3 region has 14 residues. CDR3 sequence: CASNGPHSYNEQFF. DNA for the CDR3: TGTGCCAGCAATGGGCCCCACTCCTACAATGAGCAGTTCTTC.

The V and J genes are TRBV7-9 and TRBJ1-1; D is perhaps TRBD1 (5 bases). The V end lost 3 bases, the J end lost 3 bases, and 11 bases lay between the germline ends. This CDR3 spans 14 amino acids. Germline lookup yields CDR1 SEHNR and CDR2 FQNEAQ (reference sequence). The CDR3 DNA sequence: TGTGCCAGCAGCTTGACACGGGACCACACTGAAGCTTTCTTT. Protein sequence: CASSLTRDHTEAFF.

The chain employs TRBV27 and TRBJ2-3, with 9 bases aligning to TRBD2. Per the germline V gene, CDR1 is MNHEY and CDR2 is SMNVEV (reference sequence). This CDR3 has 14 residues. V shed 2 bases and J 3 bases; nucleotides not matched to a gene: 0. In nucleotides, the CDR3 is TGTGCCAGCAGTTTAGCGGGGGGGACAGATACGCAGTATTTT. Translation gives CASSLAGGTDTQYF.

The chain combines TRBV9 with TRBJ2-3; the match to TRBD2 covers 10 bases. This CDR3 comprises 16 residues. V lost 4 bases to trimming and J lost 4 bases; unmatched junction nucleotides: 9. Germline loops: CDR1 SGDLS, CDR2 YYNGEE. CDR3 nucleotide sequence: TGTGCCAGCAGCTCTCGAGCGGGGGGGTCTCCAGATACGCAGTATTTT. Translating it yields CASSSRAGGSPDTQYF.

The gene calls are TRBV6-5 and TRBJ1-2; 9 positions match TRBD1. The junction had 13 bases not matched to a gene; V was cut back by 9 bases and J by 8 bases. The CDR3 sequence is 14 residues long. Germline CDR1 MNHEY, CDR2 SVGAGI. The CDR3 sequence: CASALPGQGWGYTF. The CDR3 nucleotides read TGTGCCAGTGCCCTCCCGGGACAGGGTTGGGGCTACACCTTC.

V usage is TRBV11-2 and J usage is TRBJ2-1; 9 bases are a match to TRBD2. Per the germline V gene, CDR1 is SGHAT and CDR2 is FQNNGV. The CDR3 covers 15 residues. The V segment lost 7 bases and the J segment 9 bases; nucleotides outside the gene matches: 13. For the CDR3, the DNA is TGTGCCAGCAACTCGTGGGCGGGGGGGTTCGGTGAGCAGTTCTTC. This codes for CASNSWAGGFGEQFF.

The chain carries TRBV11-2 and TRBJ2-3; TRBD2 agrees at 15 bases. The CDR3 loop spans 17 amino acids. The germline gives CDR1 SGHAT, CDR2 FQNNGV. The ends lost 1 base at V and 6 bases at J; junction bases unmatched: 5. The CDR3 sequence: CASSLGTSGGALDTQYF. In nucleotides, the CDR3 is TGTGCCAGCAGCTTAGGGACTAGCGGGGGGGCCTTGGATACGCAGTATTTT.

The chain joins TRBV10-3 to TRBJ2-2, with D perhaps TRBD2 (6 bases). This CDR3 has 14 residues. V was trimmed by 10 bases and J by 0 bases, leaving 12 bases between them. Germline lookup yields CDR1 ENHRY and CDR2 SYGVKD. The CDR3, as DNA: TGTGCCAGCGGGAACCTCGCGAACACCGGGGAGCTGTTTTTT. Residues: CASGNLANTGELFF.

The genes are TRBV18 and TRBJ1-2, with a weak D call TRBD1 (6 bases). This CDR3 contains 16 residues. CDR1 is KGHSH, CDR2 LQKENI, per germline. V shed 3 bases and J shed 7 bases, with 21 bases lying between them. The CDR3: CASSPLGQHSDGGYTF. CDR3 coding DNA: TGTGCCAGCTCACCTCTTGGACAGCACTCTGATGGTGGCTACACCTTC. Filled out from reference TRBV18 and TRBJ1-2, the complete variable domain reads NAGVMQNPRHLVRRRGQEARLRCSPMKGHSHVYWYRQLPEEGLKFMVYLQKENIIDESGMPKERFSAEFPKEGPSILRIQQVVRGDSAAYFCASSPLGQHSDGGYTFGSGTRLTVV.

The chain joins TRBV19 to TRBJ2-2; tentative D call: TRBD2 (5 bases). V was clipped by 6 bases and J by 4 bases, with 15 bases between them. CDR1 and CDR2 (germline): LNHDA, SQIVND (reference sequence). The CDR3 extends over 15 amino acids. The DNA for the CDR3 is TGTGCCAGTAGACCCCCGGGAACTCTCACCGGGGAGCTGTTTTTT. Its protein is CASRPPGTLTGELFF.

The chain employs TRBV19 and TRBJ2-7; D perhaps matches TRBD2 (5 bases). V gave up 3 bases and J gave up 7 bases, with 10 bases separating them. This CDR3 region has 12 residues. CDR1 and CDR2 from the germline V gene are LNHDA and SQIVND (reference sequence). In DNA, the CDR3 is TGTGCCAGTAGTATCAGGAGGTATGAGCAGTACTTC. Protein: CASSIRRYEQYF.

The chain uses TRBV7-2 and TRBJ2-1; 10 bases match TRBD2. The V gene end was trimmed by 4 bases and the J gene end by 8 bases; junction bases not matched to a gene: 11. The CDR3 is 16 residues long. Germline-derived CDR1 and CDR2 are SGHTA and FQGNSA. Here the CDR3 reads CASSSRSGGAVDEQFF. Here the CDR3 DNA reads TGTGCCAGCAGCTCGCGCAGCGGGGGGGCTGTGGATGAGCAGTTCTTC.

This chain uses TRBV7-2 with TRBJ2-3; the D gene could be TRBD1 or TRBD2 (5 bases each). Germline assignment: CDR1 SGHTA and CDR2 FQGNSA. This CDR3 comprises 15 residues. V gave up 2 bases and J gave up 5 bases, with 14 bases separating them. CDR3 residues: CASSLRREFRDTQYF. CDR3 nucleotides: TGTGCCAGCAGCTTACGCAGGGAGTTTAGAGATACGCAGTATTTT.

The V gene is TRBV5-4, the J gene TRBJ2-2; D remains unclear. The germline V gene has CDR1 SGHNT and CDR2 YYREEE (reference sequence). This CDR3 contains 15 residues. Trimming left V 0 bases short and J 2 bases short, with 8 bases between. The CDR3 bases are TGTGCCAGCAGCTTGGTCCCAGGAAACACCGGGGAGCTGTTTTTT. As protein: CASSLVPGNTGELFF.